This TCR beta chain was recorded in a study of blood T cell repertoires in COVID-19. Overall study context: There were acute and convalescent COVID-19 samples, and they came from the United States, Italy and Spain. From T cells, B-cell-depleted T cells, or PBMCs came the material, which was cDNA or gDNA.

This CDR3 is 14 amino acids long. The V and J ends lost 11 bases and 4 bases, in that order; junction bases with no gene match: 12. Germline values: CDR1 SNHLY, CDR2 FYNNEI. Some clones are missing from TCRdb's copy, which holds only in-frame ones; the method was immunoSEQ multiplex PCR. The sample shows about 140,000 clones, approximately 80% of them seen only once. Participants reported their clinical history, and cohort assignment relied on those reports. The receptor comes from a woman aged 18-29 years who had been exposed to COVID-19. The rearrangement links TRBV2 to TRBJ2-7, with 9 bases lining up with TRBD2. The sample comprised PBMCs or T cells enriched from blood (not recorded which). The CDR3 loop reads CASKGASGMYEQYF. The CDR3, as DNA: TGTGCCTCAAAGGGGGCTAGCGGGATGTACGAGCAGTACTTC.